This is a list of T cell receptor beta chains from one sample in a study of T cell responses to AZD1222 COVID-19 vaccine. Data came from immunoSEQ multiplex PCR; TCRdb stores just in-frame clones and leaves some out. Counted here are about 150,000 clones, 93% occurring once; the ten biggest clones make up about 9.1%. Sequencing used peripheral blood, obtained on day 0 of AZD1222 vaccination. These receptors all come from an adult in good health. The CDR3 runs from the conserved cysteine through the conserved F or W. A D gene is named only where the DNA matches it firmly. The size of a clone is reported for some rows only, either as once, few or many, or as a class for expanded clones.

j_gene,abundance,d_gene,v_gene,CDR3aa,CDR3nt
TRBJ2-1,few,NA,TRBV19,CATQGRAGNEQFF,TGTGCCACACAGGGGAGGGCGGGCAATGAGCAGTTCTTC
TRBJ1-2,once,NA,TRBV12-3/TRBV12-4,CASSLTGYGYTF,TGTGCCAGCAGTTTAACCGGCTATGGCTACACCTTC
TRBJ2-3,NA,NA,TRBV7-3,CASSIGLLSTDTQYF,TGTGCCAGCAGCATCGGACTCCTTAGCACAGATACGCAGTATTTT
TRBJ1-5,NA,NA,TRBV6-6,CATSREESGPQHF,TGTGCCACTTCAAGAGAAGAATCTGGGCCCCAGCATTTT
TRBJ1-2,NA,NA,TRBV19,CASSIVGAYGYTF,TGTGCCAGTAGTATAGTAGGGGCTTATGGCTACACCTTC
TRBJ1-5,NA,NA,TRBV10-2,CASSESTLASTQHF,TGCGCCAGCAGTGAGTCGACTCTGGCCAGCACCCAGCATTTT
TRBJ1-2,NA,NA,TRBV2,CASSENLIPNYGYTF,TGTGCCAGCAGTGAGAACCTGATTCCTAACTATGGCTACACCTTC
TRBJ1-6,NA,TRBD1,TRBV2,CASSGDRGYNSPLHF,TGTGCCAGCAGCGGAGACAGGGGCTATAATTCACCCCTCCACTTT
TRBJ1-6,NA,TRBD1,TRBV5-1,CASSLAQGVYSPLHF,TGCGCCAGCAGCTTGGCTCAGGGGGTTTATTCACCCCTCCACTTT
TRBJ2-7,NA,NA,TRBV3-1/TRBV3-2,CASSQQPRGSYEQYF,TGTGCCAGCAGCCAGCAGCCCCGGGGATCCTACGAGCAGTACTTC
TRBJ1-1,NA,NA,TRBV7-2,CASSLPLNTEAFF,TGTGCCAGCAGCTTACCCTTGAACACTGAAGCTTTCTTT
TRBJ2-7,NA,NA,TRBV6-5,CASSFHLQQYF,TGTGCCAGCAGTTTCCATCTTCAGCAGTACTTC
TRBJ1-5,NA,NA,TRBV18,CASSPPGGFQPQHF,TGTGCCAGCTCACCACCGGGAGGGTTTCAGCCCCAGCATTTT
TRBJ2-1,NA,TRBD2,TRBV7-3,CASSSGLVGGEQFF,TGTGCCAGCAGCTCGGGACTAGTTGGCGGTGAGCAGTTCTTC
TRBJ2-7,NA,NA,TRBV29-1,CSVRLDGEQYF,TGCAGCGTTAGGCTAGATGGGGAGCAGTACTTC
TRBJ1-2,NA,NA,TRBV4-1,CASSQGPRQGGGGYTF,TGCGCCAGCAGCCAAGGTCCCCGTCAAGGGGGGGGCGGCTACACCTTC
TRBJ1-4,NA,NA,TRBV7-9,CASSRLNEKLFF,TGTGCCAGCAGCCGCCTAAATGAAAAACTGTTTTTT
TRBJ1-1,NA,TRBD1,TRBV3-1/TRBV3-2,CASSHTPGQGILGAFF,TGTGCCAGCAGTCATACGCCGGGACAGGGAATTTTAGGGGCTTTCTTT
TRBJ1-4,NA,NA,TRBV2,CASSGPVWQGSLATNEKLFF,TGTGCCAGCAGTGGGCCAGTTTGGCAGGGGAGTCTTGCAACTAATGAAAAACTGTTTTTT
TRBJ2-7,NA,TRBD2,TRBV5-1,CASSPTSGGYEQYF,TGCGCCAGCAGCCCCACTAGCGGGGGATACGAGCAGTACTTC
TRBJ2-3,NA,NA,TRBV7-3,CASSPGGLRNTQYF,TGTGCCAGCAGCCCAGGGGGGCTTAGGAATACGCAGTATTTT
TRBJ2-4,NA,NA,TRBV2,CASSENLGAKNIQYF,TGTGCCAGCAGTGAAAACCTTGGGGCCAAAAACATTCAGTACTTC
TRBJ2-5,once,TRBD1,TRBV5-1,CASSLGQGAGETQYF,TGCGCCAGCAGCTTGGGACAGGGGGCGGGAGAGACCCAGTACTTC
TRBJ2-3,NA,NA,TRBV5-1,CASSFGGGDVDTQYF,TGCGCCAGCAGCTTTGGAGGGGGGGACGTCGATACGCAGTATTTT
TRBJ1-5,NA,NA,TRBV9,CASSVEEVGPQHF,TGTGCCAGCAGCGTAGAGGAAGTGGGGCCCCAGCATTTT
TRBJ2-7,NA,NA,TRBV15,CATSRDLATIYEQYF,TGTGCCACCAGCAGAGATCTTGCGACAATCTACGAGCAGTACTTC
TRBJ1-2,NA,TRBD1,TRBV12-3/TRBV12-4,CASSTGGHGYTF,TGTGCCAGCAGTACAGGGGGCCATGGCTACACCTTC
TRBJ1-2,NA,NA,TRBV6-4,CASSEGTGLGYTF,TGTGCCAGCAGTGAAGGTACAGGGCTAGGCTACACCTTC
TRBJ1-1,NA,NA,TRBV5-5,CASSLAVAVEAFF,TGTGCCAGCAGCTTGGCCGTCGCAGTTGAAGCTTTCTTT
TRBJ1-2,NA,NA,TRBV2,CASRAGTLTGYTF,TGTGCCAGCAGGGCCGGGACTCTGACTGGCTACACCTTC
TRBJ2-4,NA,NA,TRBV28,CASSLRQGSLAKNIQYF,TGTGCCAGCAGTTTGAGGCAGGGGTCCCTAGCCAAAAACATTCAGTACTTC
TRBJ1-2,NA,NA,TRBV6-2/TRBV6-3,CASSLVGGNYGYTF,TGTGCCAGCAGTTTGGTAGGGGGGAACTATGGCTACACCTTC
TRBJ1-3,NA,NA,TRBV29-1,CSVAVGNTIYF,TGCAGCGTAGCCGTCGGAAACACCATATATTTT
TRBJ2-2,NA,TRBD1,TRBV30,CARGRQGVGGELFF,TGTGCCCGCGGTAGGCAGGGGGTAGGCGGGGAGCTGTTTTTT
TRBJ1-6,NA,NA,TRBV5-1,CASSLLAGGDSPLHF,TGCGCCAGCAGCTTGTTGGCAGGAGGTGATTCACCCCTCCACTTT
TRBJ1-2,NA,NA,TRBV18,CASSPSSF,TGTGCCAGCTCACCTTCCTCATTC